This is a list of T cell receptor beta chains from one sample in a study of blood T cells in healthy people across ages. TCRdb re-called the 5' RACE reads with MiXCR, one entry per CDR3 protein. This sample has 1.2 million to 1.5 million distinct CDR3 sequences, with around two fifths found just once. Sequencing was done on a sample of blood. These receptors all stem from a woman aged 18-29 years in good health. CDR3s include the opening cysteine and the closing phenylalanine or tryptophan. Each record gives: CDR3 DNA, CDR3 protein, D gene, V gene, J gene, clone size. D genes are given only for firm matches. Part of the rows lack a size; the others show once, few, many or a class for expanded clones.

CDR3nt: TGTGCCAGCAGCTCCTGGACAAACACTGAAGCTTTCTTT
CDR3aa: CASSSWTNTEAFF
d_gene: -
v_gene: TRBV7-9
j_gene: TRBJ1-1
abundance: few

CDR3nt: TGTGCCAGCAGTCGCCTTCGTGGAGTGAACACTGAAGCTTTCTTT
CDR3aa: CASSRLRGVNTEAFF
d_gene: -
v_gene: TRBV6-2/TRBV6-3
j_gene: TRBJ1-1
abundance: few

CDR3nt: TGCAGTGCTAGATCGGTCGGACTAGCGGGAGTAGATACGCAGTATTTT
CDR3aa: CSARSVGLAGVDTQYF
d_gene: TRBD2
v_gene: TRBV20-1
j_gene: TRBJ2-3
abundance: -

CDR3nt: TGTGCCAGCAGTGTAAGATCTCAGGGGGCAGATACGCAGTATTTT
CDR3aa: CASSVRSQGADTQYF
d_gene: TRBD1
v_gene: TRBV6-1
j_gene: TRBJ2-3
abundance: few

CDR3nt: TGCGCCAGCTCGACAGGGCAGGGCGGAAACACCATATATTTT
CDR3aa: CASSTGQGGNTIYF
d_gene: TRBD1
v_gene: TRBV5-1
j_gene: TRBJ1-3
abundance: few

CDR3nt: TGTGCCAGCCAGACCACGGGACGGGCATACGAGCAGTACTTC
CDR3aa: CASQTTGRAYEQYF
d_gene: -
v_gene: TRBV7-2
j_gene: TRBJ2-7
abundance: -

CDR3nt: TGTGCCAGCAGTTTAGCCCAGGGGACCTACAATGAGCAGTACTTC
CDR3aa: CASSLAQGTYNEQYF
d_gene: -
v_gene: TRBV7-2
j_gene: TRBJ2-7
abundance: -

CDR3nt: TGTGCCAGCAGTTACGAAGGGGGGTCTTGGGACGAGCAGTACTTC
CDR3aa: CASSYEGGSWDEQYF
d_gene: -
v_gene: TRBV6-2/TRBV6-3
j_gene: TRBJ2-7
abundance: -

CDR3nt: TGTGCCAGCAGTGTAGAACTAGCGGGAGGTGCAGGTGGCTCGTTTACCCAGTACTTC
CDR3aa: CASSVELAGGAGGSFTQYF
d_gene: TRBD2
v_gene: TRBV6-1
j_gene: TRBJ2-7
abundance: -

CDR3nt: TGCGCCAGCAGCGGGGGTCGGGAGCGTTCAGATACGCAGTATTTT
CDR3aa: CASSGGRERSDTQYF
d_gene: -
v_gene: TRBV5-1
j_gene: TRBJ2-3
abundance: -

CDR3nt: TGCAGTGCTGGCTCTCCCCGCAGCGACGAGCAGTACTTC
CDR3aa: CSAGSPRSDEQYF
d_gene: -
v_gene: TRBV20-1
j_gene: TRBJ2-7
abundance: -

CDR3nt: TGCGCCAGCGGGGACCGGGACTACCCCTACGAGCAGTACTTC
CDR3aa: CASGDRDYPYEQYF
d_gene: TRBD2
v_gene: TRBV10-1
j_gene: TRBJ2-7
abundance: few

CDR3nt: TGTGCCAGCAGCCCCGTGGGTTCCGGAAACACCATATATTTT
CDR3aa: CASSPVGSGNTIYF
d_gene: -
v_gene: TRBV7-9
j_gene: TRBJ1-3
abundance: once

CDR3nt: TGTGCCAAACAGCTTAGGTCGGGTGACGGCCCCTCTGGGGCCAACGTCCTGACTTTC
CDR3aa: CAKQLRSGDGPSGANVLTF
d_gene: -
v_gene: TRBV7-9
j_gene: TRBJ2-6
abundance: -

CDR3nt: TGTGCCAGTAGTGGGATTACCGTAGGGGTTGGGGAGCTGTTTTTT
CDR3aa: CASSGITVGVGELFF
d_gene: -
v_gene: TRBV2
j_gene: TRBJ2-2
abundance: -

CDR3nt: TGTGCCAGCGCCGGGACTAGCTACAATGAGCAGTTCTTC
CDR3aa: CASAGTSYNEQFF
d_gene: TRBD2
v_gene: TRBV2
j_gene: TRBJ2-1
abundance: few

CDR3nt: TGTGCTAGTGGTTTGGGAGAGCCGAATTCACCCCTCCACTTT
CDR3aa: CASGLGEPNSPLHF
d_gene: -
v_gene: TRBV12-5
j_gene: TRBJ1-6
abundance: -

CDR3nt: TGTGCCAGCAGCTTAGTAGGACTAGCTTATGAGCAGTTCTTC
CDR3aa: CASSLVGLAYEQFF
d_gene: TRBD2
v_gene: TRBV7-9
j_gene: TRBJ2-1
abundance: -

CDR3nt: TGCGCCAGCAGCAGGACCGGGACAGACCAAGAGACCCAGTACTTC
CDR3aa: CASSRTGTDQETQYF
d_gene: TRBD1
v_gene: TRBV5-1
j_gene: TRBJ2-5
abundance: once

CDR3nt: TGCGCCAGCAGCTCAAGACTAGCGGGAGTAAATAATGAGCAGTTCTTC
CDR3aa: CASSSRLAGVNNEQFF
d_gene: TRBD2
v_gene: TRBV5-1
j_gene: TRBJ2-1
abundance: many

CDR3nt: TGCGCCAGCAGCTCTGGGACAGGGCCCCACGAGCAGTACTTC
CDR3aa: CASSSGTGPHEQYF
d_gene: TRBD1
v_gene: TRBV5-1
j_gene: TRBJ2-7
abundance: few

CDR3nt: TGTGCCAGCAAGATTGGACAGGGCGGGTACAATGAGCAGTTCTTC
CDR3aa: CASKIGQGGYNEQFF
d_gene: TRBD1
v_gene: TRBV12-3/TRBV12-4
j_gene: TRBJ2-1
abundance: -

CDR3nt: TGTGCCAGCAGCTCCTTTGGAGGAAGCGCCGACGTCCTGACTTTC
CDR3aa: CASSSFGGSADVLTF
d_gene: -
v_gene: TRBV7-3
j_gene: TRBJ2-6
abundance: -

CDR3nt: TGTGCCAGCAGTTTATCCGGCGGGATGAGCTACGAGCAGTACTTC
CDR3aa: CASSLSGGMSYEQYF
d_gene: -
v_gene: TRBV27
j_gene: TRBJ2-7
abundance: -

CDR3nt: TGCGCCAGCAGCGAACGGACCCTGGGGGCTTTCTTT
CDR3aa: CASSERTLGAFF
d_gene: -
v_gene: TRBV4-1
j_gene: TRBJ1-1
abundance: -

CDR3nt: TGCAGTGCCCCTCAAACAGGGGTGAACACTGAAGCTTTCTTT
CDR3aa: CSAPQTGVNTEAFF
d_gene: TRBD1
v_gene: TRBV20-1
j_gene: TRBJ1-1
abundance: -

CDR3nt: TGCGCCAGCAGCGGGACCCAGGGAATCGAGCAGTACTTC
CDR3aa: CASSGTQGIEQYF
d_gene: -
v_gene: TRBV5-1
j_gene: TRBJ2-7
abundance: -

CDR3nt: TGTGCCAGCAGTTACTCTGAACGGGACAGGGGCGACGAGCAGTACTTC
CDR3aa: CASSYSERDRGDEQYF
d_gene: TRBD1
v_gene: TRBV6-2/TRBV6-3
j_gene: TRBJ2-7
abundance: -

CDR3nt: TGTGCCAGCACATGGGGGACAGGGAATAGTGAGCAGTTCTTC
CDR3aa: CASTWGTGNSEQFF
d_gene: TRBD1
v_gene: TRBV6-6
j_gene: TRBJ2-1
abundance: -

CDR3nt: TGTGCCAGCAGCTTATCGCAGGGGCTCGCAGATACGCAGTATTTT
CDR3aa: CASSLSQGLADTQYF
d_gene: -
v_gene: TRBV13
j_gene: TRBJ2-3
abundance: -

CDR3nt: TGTGCCAGTAAAGATGCAACTAATGAAAAACTGTTTTTT
CDR3aa: CASKDATNEKLFF
d_gene: -
v_gene: TRBV25-1
j_gene: TRBJ1-4
abundance: many

CDR3nt: TGTGCCAGCAGTGTAAAGCAGATCACAGATACGCAGTATTTT
CDR3aa: CASSVKQITDTQYF
d_gene: -
v_gene: TRBV12-3/TRBV12-4
j_gene: TRBJ2-3
abundance: -